The 30 T cell receptor beta chains in this list originate from one sample, sequenced in a study of metastatic and nonmetastatic thyroid tumors. MiXCR was used by TCRdb to re-call the PCR reads. The sample contains about 92,000 clones, more than 12% of which appear only once. Each patient came to thyroid surgery without any prior treatment (of any kind). Sequencing used blood. Receptors originate from a female donor with papillary thyroid cancer or a benign thyroid nodule (not recorded which). Some clones in this sample may be carry-over from other donors' samples.

This clone has at least ten counts. The CDR3 loop is CASSSTAGSLSVATDTQYF. CDR3 in DNA: TGTGCCAGCAGCTCAACGGCAGGGTCGTTATCGGTTGCCACAGATACGCAGTATTTT. This chain connects TRBV7-1 to TRBJ2-3; TRBD1 might be the D (5 bases). Being an ORF, TRBV7-1 has a function that is uncertain. V lost 2 bases and J lost 2, with 23 bases in between. CDR3 length: 19 amino acids.

The chain is built from TRBV11-2 and TRBJ2-1; D unclear. The germline V and J ends were trimmed by 1 base and 4 bases, with 14 bases remaining between them. This CDR3 has 16 amino acids. CDR1 is SGHAT, CDR2 FQNNGV, per germline. CDR3 region: CASSLVALGKYNEQFF. The CDR3 region has the DNA TGTGCCAGCAGCTTAGTTGCGTTGGGAAAATACAATGAGCAGTTCTTC.

Ten or more counts support this clone. The rearrangement links TRBV11-1 to TRBJ2-3; 7 bases agree with TRBD2. V gave up 1 base and J gave up 5 bases; unmatched junction bases: 9. The CDR3 length is 16 residues. The germline V gene has CDR1 SGHAT and CDR2 FQDESV (reference sequence). The CDR3 DNA reads TGTGCCAGCAGCTTAGTGGAGCGGGGCCCGGGAGATACGCAGTATTTT. This translates into CASSLVERGPGDTQYF. The full variable domain, in which reference TRBV11-1 and TRBJ2-3 provide the parts outside the CDR3, is EAEVAQSPRYKITEKSQAVAFWCDPISGHATLYWYRQILGQGPELLVQFQDESVVDDSQLPKDRFSAERLKGVDSTLKIQPAELGDSAMYLCASSLVERGPGDTQYFGPGTRLTVL.

This clone has ten or more counts. The CDR3 region is CASSETRPGRKNQPQHF. Written as DNA, the CDR3 is TGTGCCAGCAGCGAGACTCGCCCGGGGCGAAAGAATCAGCCCCAGCATTTT. V usage is TRBV11-1 and J usage is TRBJ1-5; D is perhaps TRBD1 (5 bases). Germline CDR1 SGHAT, CDR2 FQDESV (reference sequence). The CDR3 covers 17 residues. Deletions cut 5 bases from V and 4 bases from J, with 21 bases between.

This clone was observed many times. The CDR3 reads CAISRLAGGTDTQYF. The CDR3 DNA reads as TGTGCCATCAGCAGGCTTGCTGGTGGCACAGATACGCAGTATTTT. The chain is built from TRBV10-3 and TRBJ2-3; D call uncertain. This CDR3 is 15 amino acids long. Germline CDR1 ENHRY, CDR2 SYGVKD. V lost 6 bases and J 1 base, leaving 14 bases between the germline ends.

This clone was seen ten or more times. The chain uses TRBV6-2 or TRBV6-3 and TRBJ2-4; 7 nucleotides match TRBD1. The CDR3 covers 17 residues. CDR1 and CDR2 (germline): MNHEY, SVGEGT. J gave up 0 bases and V 6 bases, and 11 bases lay outside the gene matches. The DNA for the CDR3 is TGTGCCAGCAGGCCCGAACGGGACAGCCTAGCCAAAAACATTCAGTACTTC. It encodes CASRPERDSLAKNIQYF.

As concerns this clone: This could be a read error, since a much larger clone is one nucleotide away. The V gene is TRBV5-1, the J gene TRBJ2-3, with no clear D. The germline V gene encodes CDR1 SGHRS and CDR2 YFSETQ. Trimming took 4 bases from V and 2 from J, leaving 14 bases between them. The CDR3 runs to 15 residues. The CDR3 is CASSLGSRITDTQYF. The CDR3 coding sequence is TGCGCCAGCAGCCTCGGGTCGCGAATCACAGATACGCAGTATTTT.

The gene calls are TRBV11-1 and TRBJ2-1, with D possibly matching TRBD2 (6 bases). The CDR3 spans 16 residues. V lost 7 bases and J lost 9, with 25 bases in between. Germline V lookup: CDR1 SGHAT, CDR2 FQDESV (reference sequence). The CDR3 here is CASNFNVGGGAGEQFF. Written as DNA, the CDR3 is TGTGCCAGCAACTTTAATGTGGGAGGTGGCGCGGGTGAGCAGTTCTTC.

Points on this clone: At one end, the junction sequence differs from germline, possibly due to a read error. The chain recombines TRBV19 with TRBJ2-7, with D hard to call. From germline, CDR1 is LNHDA and CDR2 SQIVND (reference sequence). The CDR3 contains 13 residues. The CDR3: CAGSPGPTTEQYF. The CDR3 DNA reads as TGTGCCGGTAGTCCCGGACCAACCACCGAGCAGTACTTC.

This clone was detected many times. The chain combines TRBV6-2 or TRBV6-3 with TRBJ2-5; a possible D gene is TRBD2 (5 bases). Germline V gene data show CDR1 as MNHEY and CDR2 as SVGEGT. The CDR3 runs to 14 residues. Trimming stripped 9 bases from V and 3 bases from J, with 17 bases between. CDR3 amino acids: CASRGHMIEETQYF. DNA for the CDR3: TGTGCCAGTCGGGGTCATATGATTGAAGAGACCCAGTACTTC.

This clone was picked up many times. The same CDR3 also results from other DNA sequences found in this sample. This sequence joins TRBV20-1 and TRBJ2-7; either TRBD1 or TRBD2 may supply D (5 bases each). The CDR3 runs 13 residues. Germline-derived CDR1 and CDR2 are DFQATT and SNEGSKA (reference sequence). The germline V and J ends were trimmed by 2 bases and 7 bases, with 15 bases remaining between them. DNA of the CDR3: TGCAGTGCTAGATCCGACGGGGCGTGGGAGCAGTACTTC. Translated: CSARSDGAWEQYF.

In this sample, this clone turned up a few times. Just one base apart from a much larger clone, this may be a read error. The chain has TRBV19 and TRBJ2-2; the match to TRBD1 covers 7 bases. The trim removed 3 bases at V and 7 bases at J, leaving 5 bases unmatched. Germline CDR1 is LNHDA and CDR2 is SQIVND (reference sequence). The CDR3 extends over 14 amino acids. Here the CDR3 DNA reads TGTGCCAGTAGTATGGACAGGTCGAGCGGGGAGCTGTTTTTT. Amino acid sequence: CASSMDRSSGELFF.

This clone was counted ten times or more. The chain uses TRBV24-1 and TRBJ2-1; unclear D gene. Germline V lookup: CDR1 KGHDR, CDR2 SFDVKD. V lost 5 bases and J lost 5, with 12 bases in between. The CDR3 is made up of 14 amino acids. CDR3 loop: CATSAPGTNNEQFF. The CDR3 DNA reads as TGTGCCACCAGTGCCCCCGGAACCAACAATGAGCAGTTCTTC.

Only a few counts were recorded for this clone. This chain links TRBV6-2 or TRBV6-3 with TRBJ1-1; D unresolved. Germline values: CDR1 MNHEY, CDR2 SVGEGT. Trimming took 2 bases from V and 6 from J, leaving 10 bases between them. The CDR3 loop spans 13 amino acids. The DNA of the CDR3 is TGTGCCAGCAGTTACCGAGGGTTTTCTGAAGCTTTCTTT. Protein sequence: CASSYRGFSEAFF.

The table lists this clone with many counts. This chain links TRBV19 with TRBJ2-1; perhaps TRBD2 as D (5 bases). V gave up 7 bases and J gave up 6 bases, with 16 bases separating them. CDR1 and CDR2 from the germline V gene are LNHDA and SQIVND (reference sequence). This CDR3 is 14 amino acids long. The CDR3 here is CASNPPGGFNEQFF. CDR3 bases: TGTGCCAGTAACCCTCCAGGCGGGTTCAATGAGCAGTTCTTC. The full variable domain, completed using reference TRBV19 and TRBJ2-1, is DGGITQSPKYLFRKEGQNVTLSCEQNLNHDAMYWYRQDPGQGLRLIYYSQIVNDFQKGDIAEGYSVSREKKESFPLTVTSAQKNPTAFYLCASNPPGGFNEQFFGPGTRLTVL.

Concerning this clone itself: A read error is possible here, since a much larger clone lies one base away. V and J are TRBV4-1 and TRBJ1-6; D is unclear. The V gene lost 7 bases and the J gene lost 10 bases, with 17 bases spanning the gap. The CDR3 extends over 14 amino acids. Germline V gene lookup returns CDR1 MGHRA and CDR2 YSYEKL. The CDR3 sequence: CASTLSLHGSPLHF. For the CDR3, the DNA is TGCGCCAGCACCCTATCCCTACATGGGTCACCCCTCCACTTT.

This clone has ten or more counts. CDR3 in amino acids: CASSFGQGATGELFF. As DNA, the CDR3 is TGCGCCAGCAGCTTCGGGCAGGGGGCCACCGGGGAGCTGTTTTTT. The chain uses TRBV5-1 and TRBJ2-2; TRBD1 matches 8 bases. V was pared by 2 bases and J by 4 bases, with 4 bases of the junction left unmatched. The germline gives CDR1 SGHRS, CDR2 YFSETQ. This CDR3 is built from 15 residues.

The table lists this clone with a few counts. A read error is possible here, since a much larger clone lies one base away. The sample holds other DNA sequences that translate to the same CDR3. V gene TRBV19 combines with J gene TRBJ2-1; 7 nucleotides match TRBD1. Germline V gene lookup returns CDR1 LNHDA and CDR2 SQIVND (reference sequence). The CDR3 consists of 15 residues. This CDR3 reads CASSSGTAARGEQFF. Here the CDR3 DNA reads TGTGCAAGTAGTTCCGGGACAGCCGCTCGAGGTGAGCAGTTCTTC.

This clone was observed many times. The V and J genes are TRBV6-5 and TRBJ2-7; 9 bases agree with TRBD2. Trimming took 2 bases from V and 5 from J; bases not matched to a gene: 7. The CDR3 is 15 amino acids. CDR1 is MNHEY and CDR2 is SVGAGI in the germline V gene. CDR3 sequence reads: CASSYRAGGPNEQYF. CDR3 nucleotides: TGTGCCAGCAGTTACCGCGCGGGGGGGCCCAACGAGCAGTACTTC.

The sample holds many counts of this clone. The CDR3 nucleotides read TGCAGTGCTAGAGATCGTAGCGGGGGGCCCTACAATGAGCAGTTCTTC. This gives the protein CSARDRSGGPYNEQFF. The gene calls are TRBV20-1 and TRBJ2-1; 10 bases align to TRBD2. The CDR3 covers 16 residues. Germline CDR1 DFQATT, CDR2 SNEGSKA (reference sequence). With V trimmed by 0 bases and J by 2 bases, 4 bases remained unmatched.

This clone was seen more than once but under ten times. The J gene is TRBJ2-3, the V gene TRBV10-3, with 8 nucleotides matching TRBD1. The CDR3 has 16 residues. Germline lookup yields CDR1 ENHRY and CDR2 SYGVKD. V lost 5 bases and J lost 0; bases outside the gene matches: 7. The CDR3 spells CAISKTGVLSTDTQYF. CDR3 DNA sequence: TGTGCCATCAGTAAGACAGGGGTCCTTAGCACAGATACGCAGTATTTT.

This clone came up a few times. A much more abundant neighbour one base away suggests this may be a read error. CDR3 residues: CASSPQCSLSGFRTEAFF. The CDR3 DNA reads TGCGCCAGCAGCCCGCAGTGTTCCCTTTCGGGTTTTCGCACTGAAGCTTTCTTT. This chain links TRBV5-1 with TRBJ1-1; D uncertain. This CDR3 has 18 amino acids. CDR1 is SGHRS, CDR2 YFSETQ, per germline. Trimming left V 4 bases short and J 4 bases short, with 26 bases between.

In this sample, this clone turned up many times. The J gene is TRBJ1-3, the V gene TRBV28; TRBD1 agrees at 10 bases. Trimming took 4 bases from V and 5 from J; bases not matched to a gene: 8. The germline V gene has CDR1 MDHEN and CDR2 SYDVKM. The length of the CDR3 is 16 residues. The CDR3 sequence: CASSSLGQGTRNTIYF. CDR3 coding DNA: TGTGCCAGCAGTTCATTGGGACAGGGGACTCGAAACACCATATATTTT.

Comments on this clone: A much bigger clone sits one base away, suggesting this may be a read error. The sample contains more than one DNA sequence encoding this CDR3. This chain joins TRBV20-1 and TRBJ2-5, with a tentative D call TRBD2 (5 bases). The germline CDR1 and CDR2 sequences are DFQATT and SNEGSKA (reference sequence). The CDR3 runs to 16 residues. The V and J ends lost 5 bases and 5 bases respectively, with 24 bases between them. The CDR3 DNA reads TGCAGTGCTCACCCGCCCCTAGCTGGGTTGCGGGAGACCCAGTACTTC. Protein: CSAHPPLAGLRETQYF.

This clone came up many times. V is TRBV9 and J is TRBJ1-2; no clear D gene. The CDR3 is 14 amino acids. Germline values: CDR1 SGDLS, CDR2 YYNGEE. V was trimmed by 4 bases and J by 5 bases, leaving 15 bases between them. The CDR3 DNA reads TGTGCCAGCAGCCAAGAAGCGGAAGGGTATGGCTACACCTTC. Amino acid sequence: CASSQEAEGYGYTF.

In regard to this clone: Relative to the germline gene, one junction end is altered; a read error may explain this. The chain carries TRBV4-2 and TRBJ2-2; D may be TRBD2 (5 bases). This CDR3 is built from 14 residues. Germline loops: CDR1 LGHNA, CDR2 YNFKEQ. The CDR3 bases are TGTGCCAGCAGCCAAGAGAAGAACACCTGGGAGCCGTTTTTT. It codes for CASSQEKNTWEPFF.

On this clone itself: This sequence may be a read error, since a much larger clone differs from it by one base. The chain combines TRBV28 with TRBJ2-2, with 7 bases aligning to TRBD1. The CDR3 totals 16 residues. Germline CDR1 MDHEN, CDR2 SYDVKM. J was trimmed by 3 bases and V by 4 bases; bases with no gene match: 8. Written as DNA, the CDR3 is TGTGCCAGCAGTTCGGCCGGGACAGTCTACACCGGGGAGCTGTTTTTT. Amino acids: CASSSAGTVYTGELFF.

This clone has a handful of counts. A read error may explain this, as a much larger clone is one base away. The J gene is TRBJ2-1, the V gene TRBV14, with D perhaps matching TRBD1 (6 bases). Trimming removed 4 bases from V and 10 bases from J, with 17 bases in between. CDR1 and CDR2 (germline): SGHDN, FVKESK. The CDR3 sequence is 14 residues long. The CDR3 loop reads CASSPWYRVGEQFF. CDR3 sequence (DNA): TGTGCCAGCAGCCCCTGGTACAGGGTAGGAGAGCAGTTCTTC.

This clone was seen more than once but under ten times. The chain has TRBV5-4 and TRBJ1-4, with D possibly being TRBD1 (5 bases). CDR1 is SGHNT, CDR2 YYREEE, per germline (reference sequence). Trimming shortened V by 0 bases and J by 6 bases, and 9 bases separated the two germline ends. The CDR3 extends over 14 amino acids. This chain's CDR3 is CASSLGGGDEKLFF. The CDR3, as DNA: TGTGCCAGCAGCTTGGGCGGGGGGGATGAAAAACTGTTTTTT.

This clone was detected ten times or more. As DNA, the CDR3 is TGTGCCAGCAGCCAAGTAGCGGGGGGGCTGAATGAGCAGTTCTTC. Protein sequence: CASSQVAGGLNEQFF. The chain has TRBV3-1 and TRBJ2-1; 11 bases map to TRBD2. The V and J ends lost 1 base and 7 bases, in that order; junction bases with no gene match: 3. This CDR3 spans 15 amino acids. Germline CDR1 reads LGHDT; CDR2 reads YNNKEL (reference sequence).